The rows below give T cell receptor beta chains drawn from one sample of a study of cytomegalovirus exposure and HLA in healthy donors. Assay: immunoSEQ multiplex PCR; the TCRdb copy retains only in-frame clones and omits some. The table includes some 270,000 clones, 75% to 85% detected once. Sequencing was done on a sample of PBMCs. These receptors all stem from a girl under 10 years old in good health and CMV-seronegative. Both conserved end residues are part of each CDR3. Fields, in order: D gene, clone size, J gene, V gene, CDR3 DNA, CDR3 protein. A D gene is named only where the DNA matches it firmly. The size entry is marked missing in some rows and otherwise reads once, few, many or a size class.

d_call: .; clone_size: .; j_call: TRBJ1-5; v_call: TRBV28; cdr3_nt: TGTGCCAGCAGTTGGTCCGGACAGAGAGGAAAAAGGGGATCGCAGCCCCAGCATTTT; cdr3_aa: CASSWSGQRGKRGSQPQHF
d_call: TRBD2; clone_size: .; j_call: TRBJ2-5; v_call: TRBV28; cdr3_nt: TGTGCCAGCAGTTTTAAAAGCGGGGGATCACAGGAGACCCAGTACTTC; cdr3_aa: CASSFKSGGSQETQYF
d_call: TRBD2; clone_size: .; j_call: TRBJ2-1; v_call: TRBV6-5; cdr3_nt: TGTGCCAGCAGTTCACAAAGCGGGGGAGGTTGGAATGAGCAGTTCTTC; cdr3_aa: CASSSQSGGGWNEQFF
d_call: .; clone_size: once; j_call: TRBJ2-1; v_call: TRBV30; cdr3_nt: TGTGCCTGGAGTTCGACTCCCTCCTACAATGAGCAGTTCTTC; cdr3_aa: CAWSSTPSYNEQFF
d_call: .; clone_size: few; j_call: TRBJ1-1; v_call: TRBV2; cdr3_nt: TGTGCCAGCAGCCCGGACAGCCGGGACGAAGCTTTCTTT; cdr3_aa: CASSPDSRDEAFF
d_call: .; clone_size: .; j_call: TRBJ2-5; v_call: TRBV19; cdr3_nt: TGTGCCAGTAGTATAGGGACAGTGAAGGGGGAGACCCAGTACTTC; cdr3_aa: CASSIGTVKGETQYF
d_call: .; clone_size: .; j_call: TRBJ1-6; v_call: TRBV5-1; cdr3_nt: TGCGCCAGCAGCTTGGCCCCATTTGATTCACCCCTCCACTTT; cdr3_aa: CASSLAPFDSPLHF
d_call: TRBD1; clone_size: .; j_call: TRBJ2-7; v_call: TRBV28; cdr3_nt: TGTGCCAGCAGTCCGGCCTGGACAGGGGGCGCCCCCTACGAGCAGTACTTC; cdr3_aa: CASSPAWTGGAPYEQYF
d_call: .; clone_size: .; j_call: TRBJ2-7; v_call: TRBV5-4; cdr3_nt: TGTGCCAGCAGCTTGCGACAGGCCCCCTACGAGCAGTACTTC; cdr3_aa: CASSLRQAPYEQYF
d_call: TRBD2; clone_size: .; j_call: TRBJ2-7; v_call: TRBV6-5; cdr3_nt: TGTGCCAGCAGTTACGGGACTAGCGGCGGCGAGCAGTACTTC; cdr3_aa: CASSYGTSGGEQYF
d_call: TRBD1; clone_size: .; j_call: TRBJ1-2; v_call: TRBV28; cdr3_nt: TGTGCCAGCAGTTTAAGGGGGCGTACCCTCTATGGCTACACCTTC; cdr3_aa: CASSLRGRTLYGYTF
d_call: .; clone_size: .; j_call: TRBJ2-7; v_call: TRBV5-1; cdr3_nt: TGCGCCAGCAGCCAAGAATACAGGGACCACGAGCAGTACTTC; cdr3_aa: CASSQEYRDHEQYF
d_call: TRBD1; clone_size: .; j_call: TRBJ2-7; v_call: TRBV5-1; cdr3_nt: TGCGCCAGCAGCTTGGACCCTGGACAGGACGAGCAGTACTTC; cdr3_aa: CASSLDPGQDEQYF
d_call: TRBD1; clone_size: .; j_call: TRBJ1-2; v_call: TRBV7-8; cdr3_nt: TGTGCCAGCAGCTCGACAGGGGGTGCTAACTATGGCTACACCTTC; cdr3_aa: CASSSTGGANYGYTF
d_call: .; clone_size: .; j_call: TRBJ1-2; v_call: TRBV19; cdr3_nt: TGTGCCAGTAGTATAACCGGTTGGAGGGGTCAGGATGGCTACACCTTC; cdr3_aa: CASSITGWRGQDGYTF
d_call: TRBD2; clone_size: few; j_call: TRBJ2-1; v_call: TRBV30; cdr3_nt: TGTGCCTGGAGTGGGGGGGGTAGCTCCTACAATGAGCAGTTCTTC; cdr3_aa: CAWSGGGSSYNEQFF
d_call: .; clone_size: .; j_call: TRBJ1-5; v_call: TRBV9; cdr3_nt: TGTGCCAGCAGCGAGGGACTCGGTCAGCCCCAGCATTTT; cdr3_aa: CASSEGLGQPQHF
d_call: TRBD1; clone_size: .; j_call: TRBJ1-2; v_call: TRBV9; cdr3_nt: TGTGCCAGCAGCTCCCCCCCGGGACAGGGGGCGTCTGGCTACACCTTC; cdr3_aa: CASSSPPGQGASGYTF